A selection of T cell receptor beta chains follows, all from one sample in a study of blood T cell repertoires in COVID-19. Profiled with immunoSEQ multiplex PCR; TCRdb holds only in-frame clones, not every one. The data contain 65,000 to 70,000 clones, 70% to 80% of them singletons. Source material: peripheral blood. All receptors come from a human donor in a cohort sampled during active COVID-19. CDR3s include the opening cysteine and the closing phenylalanine or tryptophan. A D gene is named only where the DNA matches it firmly. Size is omitted from some rows. Given values are once, few, many or a class for expanded clones.

j_call: TRBJ1-1
clone_size: NA
v_call: TRBV6-6
d_call: TRBD1
cdr3_nt: TGTGCCAGCAGTTGGGGACAGGGGGCGAGAACTGAAGCTTTCTTT
cdr3_aa: CASSWGQGARTEAFF

j_call: TRBJ1-4
clone_size: NA
v_call: TRBV20-1
d_call: NA
cdr3_nt: TGCAGTGCTAGTTCGTGGGGGCACAATGAAAAACTGTTTTTT
cdr3_aa: CSASSWGHNEKLFF

j_call: TRBJ2-5
clone_size: once
v_call: TRBV7-2
d_call: TRBD2
cdr3_nt: TGTGCCAGCAGCTTAGGGGGGGCGACGGGACTAGCAAAAGAGACCCAGTACTTC
cdr3_aa: CASSLGGATGLAKETQYF

j_call: TRBJ1-5
clone_size: NA
v_call: TRBV30
d_call: NA
cdr3_nt: TGTGCCTGGAGTCCGGGACTCAGCAGCAATCAGCCCCAGCATTTT
cdr3_aa: CAWSPGLSSNQPQHF

j_call: TRBJ2-7
clone_size: NA
v_call: TRBV7-2
d_call: NA
cdr3_nt: TGTGCCAGCAGTTGGGGGCCAGGGAGCCAATACGAGCAGTACTTC
cdr3_aa: CASSWGPGSQYEQYF

j_call: TRBJ2-5
clone_size: NA
v_call: TRBV7-2
d_call: TRBD2
cdr3_nt: TGTGCCAGCAGCTTAGAAGGGACTAGCCAAGAGACCCAGTACTTC
cdr3_aa: CASSLEGTSQETQYF

j_call: TRBJ1-4
clone_size: NA
v_call: TRBV20-1
d_call: NA
cdr3_nt: TGCAGTGCTGGTGGACTTGAAAAACTGTTTTTT
cdr3_aa: CSAGGLEKLFF

j_call: TRBJ1-2
clone_size: NA
v_call: TRBV19
d_call: NA
cdr3_nt: TGTGCCAGTAGTATAGAAGGTCTAAGAACAGTTGGCTACACCTTC
cdr3_aa: CASSIEGLRTVGYTF

j_call: TRBJ1-1
clone_size: NA
v_call: TRBV9
d_call: TRBD1
cdr3_nt: TGTGCCAGCAGCGACCGACAGGGGGCGCCGGACACTGAAGCTTTCTTT
cdr3_aa: CASSDRQGAPDTEAFF

j_call: TRBJ2-7
clone_size: NA
v_call: TRBV11-3
d_call: TRBD1
cdr3_nt: TGTGCCAGCAGCTTATATGGGGGACAGGGGTACGAGCAGTACTTC
cdr3_aa: CASSLYGGQGYEQYF

j_call: TRBJ1-2
clone_size: NA
v_call: TRBV5-6
d_call: TRBD1
cdr3_nt: TGTGCCAGCAGCTTGGGGGACAGGGGGCTATATGGCTACACCTTC
cdr3_aa: CASSLGDRGLYGYTF

j_call: TRBJ1-5
clone_size: NA
v_call: TRBV21-1
d_call: NA
cdr3_nt: TGTGCCAGCAGCTGTACGCGACAGGGCAGGCAACTCAATCAGCCCCAGCATTTT
cdr3_aa: CASSCTRQGRQLNQPQHF

j_call: TRBJ2-5
clone_size: NA
v_call: TRBV6-5
d_call: TRBD1
cdr3_nt: TGTGCCAGCAGTACCGGGACAGGGGGCACAGAGACCCAGTACTTC
cdr3_aa: CASSTGTGGTETQYF

j_call: TRBJ2-3
clone_size: NA
v_call: TRBV19
d_call: TRBD2
cdr3_nt: TGTGCCAGTAGTTTTTCCCTTATAGCGGGCAGCACAGATACGCAGTATTTT
cdr3_aa: CASSFSLIAGSTDTQYF

j_call: TRBJ2-4
clone_size: NA
v_call: TRBV11-2
d_call: TRBD1
cdr3_nt: TGTGCCAGCAGCTTGACAGGGTTAGGTGACATTCAGTACTTC
cdr3_aa: CASSLTGLGDIQYF

j_call: TRBJ1-1
clone_size: NA
v_call: TRBV19
d_call: NA
cdr3_nt: TGTGCCAGTAGTTGGGGGCCGAACACTGAAGCTTTCTTT
cdr3_aa: CASSWGPNTEAFF

j_call: TRBJ2-5
clone_size: NA
v_call: TRBV2
d_call: TRBD2
cdr3_nt: TGTGCCAGCAGACGACAAAGGGCTAGCGGACAAGAGACCCAGTACTTC
cdr3_aa: CASRRQRASGQETQYF

j_call: TRBJ2-5
clone_size: NA
v_call: TRBV7-9
d_call: TRBD1
cdr3_nt: TGTGCCAGCAGCCCGGGGACAGGGTTCGAGACCCAGTACTTC
cdr3_aa: CASSPGTGFETQYF

j_call: TRBJ2-7
clone_size: NA
v_call: TRBV11-3
d_call: TRBD1
cdr3_nt: TGTGCCAGCAGCTTAAGGACAGGGGATGAGGGCGAGCAGTACTTC
cdr3_aa: CASSLRTGDEGEQYF

j_call: TRBJ2-1
clone_size: NA
v_call: TRBV30
d_call: NA
cdr3_nt: TGTGCCTGGAGTGCGAGTTTATCTGGGGCCACGTCCCATGAGCAGTTCTTC
cdr3_aa: CAWSASLSGATSHEQFF

j_call: TRBJ1-5
clone_size: NA
v_call: TRBV19
d_call: NA
cdr3_nt: TGTGCCAGTAGTGGGCAGGGGCATCGTAGCAATCAGCCCCAGCATTTT
cdr3_aa: CASSGQGHRSNQPQHF

j_call: TRBJ2-5
clone_size: NA
v_call: TRBV4-1
d_call: NA
cdr3_nt: TGCGCCAGCAGCCAAGAGCTCACTTCGGGGACCCAGTACTTC
cdr3_aa: CASSQELTSGTQYF

j_call: TRBJ2-1
clone_size: NA
v_call: TRBV28
d_call: TRBD2
cdr3_nt: TGTGCCAGCAGTTCCCTAGCGGGGGGGCCATCCTACAATGAGCAGTTCTTC
cdr3_aa: CASSSLAGGPSYNEQFF

j_call: TRBJ2-7
clone_size: few
v_call: TRBV19
d_call: NA
cdr3_nt: TGTGCCAGTAGTACCAGGAAGGGAAGCGGCTACGAGCAGTACTTC
cdr3_aa: CASSTRKGSGYEQYF

j_call: TRBJ2-3
clone_size: NA
v_call: TRBV5-1
d_call: TRBD2
cdr3_nt: TGCGCCAGCAGCTCCAGACTAGCGGGGAAATCCACAGATACGCAGTATTTT
cdr3_aa: CASSSRLAGKSTDTQYF

j_call: TRBJ2-1
clone_size: NA
v_call: TRBV5-6
d_call: TRBD1
cdr3_nt: TGTGCCAGCAGCTCGGACAGGCCAGACTCCTACAATGAGCAGTTCTTC
cdr3_aa: CASSSDRPDSYNEQFF

j_call: TRBJ1-6
clone_size: NA
v_call: TRBV10-3
d_call: NA
cdr3_nt: TGTGCCATCAGTGAGTCGACATTGGGTGTTAGTTCACCCCTCCACTTT
cdr3_aa: CAISESTLGVSSPLHF

j_call: TRBJ2-3
clone_size: NA
v_call: TRBV21-1
d_call: NA
cdr3_nt: TGTGCCACCACAAGACAGGGCGACCCTGGGGGGCAGTATTTT
cdr3_aa: CATTRQGDPGGQYF

j_call: TRBJ2-7
clone_size: NA
v_call: TRBV11-2
d_call: NA
cdr3_nt: TGTGCCAGCAGCTTAGATCCCAACTCCTACGAGCAGTACTTC
cdr3_aa: CASSLDPNSYEQYF

j_call: TRBJ2-2
clone_size: NA
v_call: TRBV5-1
d_call: TRBD1
cdr3_nt: TGCGCCAGCAGCCCAGCGGGACAGGGGTCCCACGGGGAGCTGTTTTTT
cdr3_aa: CASSPAGQGSHGELFF

j_call: TRBJ1-2
clone_size: NA
v_call: TRBV5-4
d_call: NA
cdr3_nt: TGTGCCAGCAGCTGGAACAGGGAAAACTATGGCTACACCTTC
cdr3_aa: CASSWNRENYGYTF

j_call: TRBJ2-7
clone_size: NA
v_call: TRBV24-1
d_call: TRBD2
cdr3_nt: TGTGCCACCAGTGGTAGCGGGGGTGACTCCTACGAGCAGTACTTC
cdr3_aa: CATSGSGGDSYEQYF

j_call: TRBJ2-5
clone_size: NA
v_call: TRBV5-1
d_call: NA
cdr3_nt: TGCGCCAGCAATATCGATGGCGGGTCCGAAAAGACCCAGTACTTC
cdr3_aa: CASNIDGGSEKTQYF

j_call: TRBJ2-3
clone_size: NA
v_call: TRBV10-2
d_call: NA
cdr3_nt: TGCGCCAGCAGTGAGTCGGGGGGAGTTAGCACAGATACGCAGTATTTT
cdr3_aa: CASSESGGVSTDTQYF

j_call: TRBJ1-2
clone_size: NA
v_call: TRBV15
d_call: NA
cdr3_nt: TGTGCCACCAGCAGTCGACTCAGGGAGGATGGCTACACCTTC
cdr3_aa: CATSSRLREDGYTF

j_call: TRBJ2-7
clone_size: NA
v_call: TRBV28
d_call: TRBD1
cdr3_nt: TGTGCCAGCAGTCAACAGGGGGATTGGCAGTACTTC
cdr3_aa: CASSQQGDWQYF

j_call: TRBJ2-7
clone_size: NA
v_call: TRBV2
d_call: NA
cdr3_nt: TGTGCCAGCACCGTGGAGGGGTCCTCCTACGAGCAGTACTTC
cdr3_aa: CASTVEGSSYEQYF

j_call: TRBJ2-1
clone_size: NA
v_call: TRBV29-1
d_call: TRBD1
cdr3_nt: TGCAGCGTTGAGGGACAGGGGAATGAGCAGTTCTTC
cdr3_aa: CSVEGQGNEQFF

j_call: TRBJ2-5
clone_size: NA
v_call: TRBV19
d_call: NA
cdr3_nt: TGTGCCTCTGGAGGTACCCAAGAGACCCAGTACTTC
cdr3_aa: CASGGTQETQYF

j_call: TRBJ2-1
clone_size: once
v_call: TRBV3-1/TRBV3-2
d_call: TRBD2
cdr3_nt: TGTGCCAGCAGTAGGGCTAGCGGGGGGTACAATGAGCAGTTCTTC
cdr3_aa: CASSRASGGYNEQFF

j_call: TRBJ1-6
clone_size: NA
v_call: TRBV6-7
d_call: TRBD1
cdr3_nt: TGTGCCAGCAGTTGCGGACAGGGAAATTCACCCCTCCACTTT
cdr3_aa: CASSCGQGNSPLHF

j_call: TRBJ2-1
clone_size: NA
v_call: TRBV24-1
d_call: TRBD1
cdr3_nt: TGTGCCACCAGTGACTCCGGGACAGGTTCCTACAATGAGCAGTTCTTC
cdr3_aa: CATSDSGTGSYNEQFF

j_call: TRBJ2-7
clone_size: NA
v_call: TRBV28
d_call: NA
cdr3_nt: TGTGCCAGCGTGTCTTCAGGGACCTACGAGCAGTACTTC
cdr3_aa: CASVSSGTYEQYF

j_call: TRBJ2-4
clone_size: NA
v_call: TRBV10-2
d_call: TRBD1
cdr3_nt: TGCGCCAGCAGTGCGTCGGGACAGGGCAAAAACATTCAGTACTTC
cdr3_aa: CASSASGQGKNIQYF

j_call: TRBJ2-6
clone_size: NA
v_call: TRBV9
d_call: NA
cdr3_nt: TGTGCCAGCAGCCCCCTTGGGGCCAACGTCCTGACTTTC
cdr3_aa: CASSPLGANVLTF

j_call: TRBJ1-1
clone_size: NA
v_call: TRBV18
d_call: NA
cdr3_nt: TGTGCCAGCTCACCGGAGTACACTGAAGCTTTCTTT
cdr3_aa: CASSPEYTEAFF

j_call: TRBJ1-1
clone_size: NA
v_call: TRBV7-2
d_call: TRBD1
cdr3_nt: TGTGCCAGCACCAATTCCGGGACAGGGCGCCAAATGGTGAACACTGAAGCTTTCTTT
cdr3_aa: CASTNSGTGRQMVNTEAFF

j_call: TRBJ2-7
clone_size: NA
v_call: TRBV28
d_call: NA
cdr3_nt: TGTGCCAGCAGTCCACCGGGTAGCGGCTTCAACTACGAGCAGTACTTC
cdr3_aa: CASSPPGSGFNYEQYF

j_call: TRBJ2-2
clone_size: NA
v_call: TRBV19
d_call: NA
cdr3_nt: TGTGCCAGTAGTAATGCAGGATCCGGGGAGCTGTTTTTT
cdr3_aa: CASSNAGSGELFF

j_call: TRBJ1-6
clone_size: NA
v_call: TRBV7-2
d_call: NA
cdr3_nt: TGTGCCAGCAGCTTATCTTTTGGACAACCCCTCCACTTT
cdr3_aa: CASSLSFGQPLHF

j_call: TRBJ1-6
clone_size: NA
v_call: TRBV7-9
d_call: TRBD1
cdr3_nt: TGTGCCAGCAGCTCCCTTGGACAGGGTAATTCACCCCTCCACTTT
cdr3_aa: CASSSLGQGNSPLHF

j_call: TRBJ1-2
clone_size: NA
v_call: TRBV5-4
d_call: NA
cdr3_nt: TGTGCCAGCAGCCGGGGGGGGACGACAGGCCCTACGTATGGCTACACCTTC
cdr3_aa: CASSRGGTTGPTYGYTF

j_call: TRBJ1-1
clone_size: NA
v_call: TRBV2
d_call: NA
cdr3_nt: TGTGCCAGCAGGGGGGGACGGTTGAACACTGAAGCTTTCTTT
cdr3_aa: CASRGGRLNTEAFF

j_call: TRBJ2-2
clone_size: NA
v_call: TRBV6-1
d_call: TRBD2
cdr3_nt: TGTGCCAGCAGTGAAGAATCACTAGCGGCCGGGGAGCTGTTTTTT
cdr3_aa: CASSEESLAAGELFF

j_call: TRBJ1-1
clone_size: NA
v_call: TRBV19
d_call: NA
cdr3_nt: TGTGCCAGTAGCCAGACAGCGAACACTGAAGCTTTCTTT
cdr3_aa: CASSQTANTEAFF

j_call: TRBJ2-5
clone_size: NA
v_call: TRBV12-5
d_call: TRBD2
cdr3_nt: TGTGCTAGTGGTTTTTCTAGCGGTGGAGAGACCCAGTACTTC
cdr3_aa: CASGFSSGGETQYF

j_call: TRBJ1-1
clone_size: NA
v_call: TRBV28
d_call: NA
cdr3_nt: TGTGCCAGCAGTTTCTCGGGGGAAGCTTTCTTT
cdr3_aa: CASSFSGEAFF

j_call: TRBJ1-2
clone_size: once
v_call: TRBV5-6
d_call: TRBD1
cdr3_nt: TGTGCCAGCAGCAGTACCCTCGGGACAGGGCCTGGGGGCTATGGCTACACCTTC
cdr3_aa: CASSSTLGTGPGGYGYTF

j_call: TRBJ1-2
clone_size: NA
v_call: TRBV6-6
d_call: TRBD1
cdr3_nt: TGTGCCACAATGCCGGGACAGGGCGAAGGTGGCTACACCTTC
cdr3_aa: CATMPGQGEGGYTF

j_call: TRBJ1-4
clone_size: NA
v_call: TRBV5-5
d_call: NA
cdr3_nt: TGTGCCAGCAGCTTGGACCAGGGGAATGAAAAACTGTTTTTT
cdr3_aa: CASSLDQGNEKLFF